The present TCR beta chain was sequenced within a study of molecular identifiers for immune sequencing clone quantification. The overall study: Split five ways in replicates, RNA from about 20,000 or 100,000 naive CD8 cells had four portions sequenced.

General study findings and limits: Investigators reportedly could detect spiked Jurkat TCR RNA from one cell among approximately 1.1 million naive cells.

The bulk TCR libraries were made with methods described before and with listed TCR primers. TCRdb fed the PCR reads into MiXCR, producing one record per CDR3 protein. Of approximately 590,000 distinct CDR3 sequences listed, around 25% were seen once; the top ten hold roughly 0.83%. CDR3 length: 16 residues. Trimming at V came to 4 bases and at J to 0 bases, leaving 5 bases not matched to a gene. CDR1 and CDR2 (germline): SEHNR, FQNEAQ (reference sequence). Comment on this clonotype: Its matching antigen is unknown.

Using a CD8+CD4-CCR7+CD45RA+ phenotype, naive CD8 T cells were sorted. The material sequenced was naive CD8+ T cells from blood, with Jurkat cell RNA spiked in. Subset specified: FACS-sorted CD8+CD4-CCR7+CD45RA+ naive T cells. The sequence was obtained from a human donor in good health. Some libraries in this study had Jurkat cell RNA spiked in. The chain joins TRBV7-9 to TRBJ2-2; 7 bases align to TRBD2. This CDR3 reads CASSSAGNANTGELFF. In DNA form, the CDR3 reads TGTGCCAGCAGCTCAGCGGGGAACGCGAACACCGGGGAGCTGTTTTTT.